What follows describes a single T cell receptor (beta chain). The sample is drawn from a study of blood T cell repertoires in COVID-19. Study summary: Spain, Italy and the United States supplied samples that represented acute and convalescent COVID-19. PBMCs, B-cell-depleted T cells, or T cells provided the cDNA or gDNA that made up the material.

Original handling: Estimation of nucleated cell counts relied on the amplification of reference gene primers. Clones were sequenced by immunoSEQ multiplex PCR, and TCRdb holds only the in-frame ones, with some missing. V, J and clone size are taken as reported in that table, and D and trimming were inferred from the DNA itself. The table includes about 100,000 clones, roughly 90% detected once. The CDR3 runs 18 residues. Sequencing was performed on peripheral blood. The chain carries TRBV21-1 and TRBJ2-5; TRBD2 is taken as the D call from the table, unchecked against the DNA. TRBV21-1 is annotated as a pseudogene. The receptor comes from a man older than 75 with acute or convalescent COVID-19. CDR3 in DNA: TGTGCCAGCAGCCCGGAGGAGTTTGAGGGACTAGCGAAAGAGACCCAGTACTTC. Residues: CASSPEEFEGLAKETQYF.